The source of this T cell receptor (beta chain) is a study of radiotherapy plus CTLA-4 blockade in lung cancer. The CDR3 is 14 amino acids. Germline trimming cut 4 bases from V and 0 bases from J; bases unmatched to any gene: 3. Germline assignment: CDR1 SGHRS and CDR2 YFSETQ. Sequenced by immunoSEQ multiplex PCR; TCRdb stores in-frame clones only, minus some. The sample yields 90,000 to 100,000 clones, approximately 74% seen once. The chain joins TRBV5-1 to TRBJ1-1; TRBD1 matches at 7 bases. The material sequenced was peripheral blood, taken from a patient treated with radiotherapy plus ipilimumab. The clonotype originates from a human donor with non-small cell lung cancer who had a partial response to radiotherapy plus ipilimumab. Some clones in this sample may be carry-over from other donors' samples. CDR3 loop: CASSRDSVNTEAFF. The DNA for the CDR3 is TGCGCCAGCAGCAGGGACAGCGTGAACACTGAAGCTTTCTTT.